These T cell receptor beta chains were read from a single sample in a study of vaccination effects on CD4 cells after COVID-19. Only in-frame clones appear in the TCRdb table, and some are missing; sequencing was by immunoSEQ multiplex PCR. The table records about 50,000 clones, under 85% of them present only once. No antigen has been assigned to these receptors. The sequencing here drew on CD4+ T cells from PBMCs cultured with HCoV-OC43 spike peptides, taken after COVID-19 vaccination. Receptor source: a human donor who received a COVID-19 vaccine. CDR3s include the opening cysteine and the closing phenylalanine or tryptophan. Clone size, where shown, is once, few, many, or a class for clones that have expanded.

>TRBV3-1/TRBV3-2|TRBJ1-5|.
CASSQVGGGRPQHF
>TRBV7-7|TRBJ2-3|.
CASSPGQGPTDTQYF
>TRBV5-1|TRBJ1-3|.
CASSSGGPGNTIYF
>TRBV6-1|TRBJ1-5|.
CASSGRGENSNQPQHF
>TRBV20-1|TRBJ2-5|.
CSASLQGRETQYF
>TRBV5-6|TRBJ2-7|.
CASTLKQGIGAYEQYF
>TRBV5-6|TRBJ1-2|.
CASSFHRSYTF
>TRBV2|TRBJ1-3|.
CASSERGVVGNTIYF
>TRBV6-5|TRBJ2-1|.
CASSYGLAGAYNEQFF
>TRBV13|TRBJ1-1|.
CASSFSLVGTEAFF
>TRBV5-8|TRBJ1-1|.
CASRNRQGTTEAFF
>TRBV27|TRBJ1-3|.
CASSRGGSGNTIYF
>TRBV12-3/TRBV12-4|TRBJ2-7|.
CASSLPPPYEQYF
>TRBV6-6|TRBJ1-2|.
CASSYPEGGAPRGYTF
>TRBV19|TRBJ2-2|.
CASSVQINTGELFF
>TRBV5-4|TRBJ2-7|.
CASSRTGAGYEQYF
>TRBV11-3|TRBJ2-3|few
CASSKGPDTQYF
>TRBV2|TRBJ1-6|few
CASRRDRVYNSPLHF
>TRBV27|TRBJ2-2|.
CASSFGTGPGELFF
>TRBV5-4|TRBJ2-7|.
CASSLDIYEQYF
>TRBV2|TRBJ2-2|.
CASSWLAGNTGELFF
>TRBV6-5|TRBJ2-1|.
CASIIGLAGVGEQFF
>TRBV5-4|TRBJ2-1|.
CASSPWGNEQFF
>TRBV2|TRBJ2-7|.
CASSPPFTYEQYF